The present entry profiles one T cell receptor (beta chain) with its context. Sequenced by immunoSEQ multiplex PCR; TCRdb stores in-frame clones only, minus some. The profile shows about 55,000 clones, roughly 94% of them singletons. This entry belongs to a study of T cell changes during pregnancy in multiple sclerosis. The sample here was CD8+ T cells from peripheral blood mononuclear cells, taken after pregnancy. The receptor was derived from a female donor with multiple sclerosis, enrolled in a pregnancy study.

The CDR3 nucleotides read TGTGCCAGCAGTGCCCTCCGGGACAGCTATGGCTACACCTTC. Translated, it gives CASSALRDSYGYTF. The V gene is TRBV6-6, the J gene TRBJ1-2; 7 bases agree with TRBD1. Germline lookup yields CDR1 MNHNY and CDR2 SVGAGI (reference sequence). V was clipped by 5 bases and J by 4 bases; unmatched bases: 7. The CDR3 extends over 14 amino acids.